A selection of T cell receptor beta chains follows, all from one sample in a study of cytomegalovirus exposure and HLA in healthy donors. Repertoires were generated with immunoSEQ multiplex PCR, while TCRdb's copy carries only in-frame clones and drops some. The table records fewer than 90,000 clones, approximately 93% of them present only once. The sequenced sample was PBMCs. These receptors came from a woman between 18 and 30 years old in good health and CMV-seronegative. Each CDR3 is given without its conserved first and last residue.

>TRBJ2-6|TRBV6-1
ASSGNRAGANVLT
>TRBJ2-1|TRBV7-8
ASSLVREQF
>TRBJ2-5|TRBV27
ASSLRTSGGPYQETQY
>TRBJ2-7|TRBV2
ASSGEGSYEQY
>TRBJ1-6|TRBV4-3
ASSPGTVISPLH
>TRBJ2-6|TRBV5-1
ASSLSTGASGANVLT
>TRBJ2-3|TRBV10-3
AISESPLVRTDTQY
>TRBJ1-5|TRBV15
ATSRDLRNQPQH
>TRBJ1-4|TRBV19
ASSKSRTATNEKLF
>TRBJ2-2|TRBV19
ASSILGLAGGLNTGELF
>TRBJ1-2|TRBV14
ASSQDTHYGYT
>TRBJ2-3|TRBV28
ASSSNRGLNTDTQY
>TRBJ2-5|TRBV5-1
ASSPSQDRIYQETQY
>TRBJ1-1|TRBV19
ASRTGFLAF
>TRBJ2-2|TRBV28
ASSFFYPIGELF
>TRBJ2-1|TRBV5-1
ASSLYSGGHYNEQF
>TRBJ2-1|TRBV7-3
ASSIIAGDNEQF
>TRBJ2-7|TRBV5-5
ASSRPIRGQGRYEQY